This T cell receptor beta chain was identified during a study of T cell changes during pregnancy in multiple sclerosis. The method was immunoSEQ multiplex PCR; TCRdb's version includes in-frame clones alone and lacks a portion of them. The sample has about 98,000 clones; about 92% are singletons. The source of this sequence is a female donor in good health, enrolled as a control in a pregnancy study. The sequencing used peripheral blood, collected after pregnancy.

This CDR3 is CASSQDRDSEQFF. The CDR3 DNA sequence: TGCGCCAGCAGCCAAGACAGGGACAGTGAGCAGTTCTTC. The chain combines TRBV4-1 with TRBJ2-1; 7 bases match TRBD1. The CDR3 covers 13 residues. Germline loops: CDR1 MGHRA, CDR2 YSYEKL. Germline trimming cut 0 bases from V and 9 bases from J; bases unmatched to any gene: 2.